This record looks at one TCR beta chain sequence and its context. What it binds is not known. The sample originates from a study of identical twins. Study-wide findings and caveats: Modelling underestimated the level of out-of-frame TCR alpha sharing observed in monozygotic twins. An excess of low generation probability was shown by twin-shared out-of-frame alpha sequences.

TCRdb reanalysed the 5' RACE reads using MiXCR and keeps one entry per CDR3 protein. The sample shows about 530,000 distinct CDR3 sequences, around 24% of them seen only once. The CDR3 is 14 residues long. With 5 bases clipped from V and 3 bases from J, the junction kept 2 bases outside the gene matches. Looked up from germline, CDR1 is KGHSH and CDR2 is LQKENI. In addition, the sample was reused for a study of yellow fever vaccine responses in identical twins.

Sequenced input: CD4+ T cells sorted from blood. The clonotype was recovered from a woman aged 18-29 years in good health. The chain is built from TRBV18 and TRBJ2-1, with TRBD2 identical over 9 bases. The DNA of the CDR3 is TGTGCCAGCTCAGCGGGGGGGGTCTACAATGAGCAGTTCTTC. Amino acids: CASSAGGVYNEQFF.